This T cell receptor beta chain came from a study of cytomegalovirus exposure and HLA in healthy donors. With V trimmed by 6 bases and J by 2 bases, 3 bases remained unmatched. Germline lookup yields CDR1 MDHEN and CDR2 SYDVKM. The CDR3 extends over 14 amino acids. The PCR used 60 Vbeta and 13 Jbeta primers. Sequencing was performed with immunoSEQ multiplex PCR; in TCRdb, only in-frame clones are kept and a portion is missing. The repertoire holds around 84,000 clones, with around 73% as singletons. The TCR sequence derives from a man between 45 and 60 years old in good health and CMV-seronegative. The chain joins TRBV28 to TRBJ2-1, with 8 bases matching TRBD2. The sample was PBMCs. This CDR3 reads CASRERGTYNEQFF. Written as DNA, the CDR3 is TGTGCCAGCAGGGAGCGGGGGACCTACAATGAGCAGTTCTTC.